This T cell receptor (beta chain) emerged from a study of blood T cell repertoires in COVID-19. Study-wide background: The cDNA or gDNA used as material had been derived from T cells, B-cell-depleted T cells, or PBMCs.

Original methodology: Counts of nucleated cells, estimated from reference gene primer amplification, were obtained. Method: immunoSEQ multiplex PCR; TCRdb's copy keeps in-frame clones and lacks some. V and J calls and clone size are as listed in that table; D and trimming were resolved from the DNA. The sample carries under 350,000 clones, roughly 89% recorded once. Trimming took off 6 bases at V and 3 bases at J, with 15 bases between the two ends. The CDR3 covers 14 residues. Germline V gene lookup returns CDR1 MGHDK and CDR2 SYGVNS. This clone was recorded once. Researchers sorted participants into cohorts using their self-reported clinical history. Two consecutive negative NP/OP PCR tests, clearance, or resolved symptoms defined Cohort 3 recovery.

The clonotype comes from a woman in her sixties or seventies who had recovered from COVID-19. The sample taken for sequencing was PBMCs or T cells enriched from blood (not recorded which). This sequence joins TRBV25-1 and TRBJ2-7, with a tentative D call TRBD1 (6 bases). CDR3 bases: TGTGCCAGCAGGACCGGGACAATTTTCTACGAGCAGTACTTC. Translating gives CASRTGTIFYEQYF.